The rows below give T cell receptor beta chains drawn from one sample of a study of blood T cell repertoires in COVID-19. Method: immunoSEQ multiplex PCR; TCRdb's copy keeps in-frame clones and lacks some. The data show some 71,000 clones, around 86% seen once. The sequenced sample was peripheral blood. Receptor source: a man aged 30 to 45 with acute or convalescent COVID-19. Each CDR3 is given with its conserved first and last residue. The order of the fields is V gene, D gene, clone size, J gene, CDR3 protein, CDR3 DNA. D genes are given only for firm matches. Size values are once, few and many counts, or a class for expanded clones, and some rows have none.

TRBV3-1/TRBV3-2,NA,NA,TRBJ2-1,CASSQTRDLYNEQFF,TGTGCCAGCAGCCAAACTCGGGATCTGTACAATGAGCAGTTCTTC
TRBV7-2,NA,NA,TRBJ1-5,CASSSPGRPQHF,TGTGCCAGCAGCTCCCCGGGGAGGCCCCAGCATTTT
TRBV9,NA,NA,TRBJ1-1,CASSAAPQQHTEAFF,TGTGCCAGCAGCGCCGCCCCACAGCAGCACACTGAAGCTTTCTTT
TRBV9,NA,NA,TRBJ1-1,CASSVASDTEAFF,TGTGCCAGCAGCGTAGCCTCTGACACTGAAGCTTTCTTT
TRBV5-6,TRBD1,NA,TRBJ1-4,CASSTLGQGGPNEKLFF,TGTGCCAGCAGTACCTTGGGACAGGGTGGACCTAATGAAAAACTGTTTTTT
TRBV28,TRBD1,NA,TRBJ1-5,CASRETGPRNQPQHF,TGTGCCAGCAGGGAGACAGGGCCTCGCAATCAGCCCCAGCATTTT
TRBV5-1,TRBD2,NA,TRBJ2-3,CASSQTSAADTQYF,TGCGCCAGCAGTCAGACTAGCGCCGCAGATACGCAGTATTTT
TRBV6-5,NA,NA,TRBJ1-4,CASRRDEKLFF,TGTGCCAGCAGAAGAGATGAAAAACTGTTTTTT
TRBV30,NA,few,TRBJ1-2,CAWSSQGIYGYTF,TGTGCCTGGAGTAGTCAGGGAATCTATGGCTACACCTTC
TRBV6-1,NA,NA,TRBJ2-7,CASSLPGSSTYEQYF,TGTGCCAGCAGTCTTCCCGGGTCCTCCACCTACGAGCAGTACTTC
TRBV18,TRBD1,once,TRBJ1-5,CASSQTRDSTRLDSNNQPQHF,TGTGCCAGCTCACAAACCCGGGACAGTACCCGGCTTGATTCTAACAATCAGCCCCAGCATTTT
TRBV7-6,NA,NA,TRBJ1-1,CASSPPPGSKNTEAFF,TGTGCCAGCAGCCCACCCCCCGGGTCTAAGAACACTGAAGCTTTCTTT
TRBV5-4,NA,NA,TRBJ1-2,CASSLPQGSSNYGYTF,TGTGCCAGCAGCCTCCCCCAAGGGAGCTCTAACTATGGCTACACCTTC
TRBV19,NA,NA,TRBJ1-2,CASSRRGALGYTF,TGTGCCAGTAGTCGTAGGGGCGCCTTGGGCTACACCTTC
TRBV4-3,NA,NA,TRBJ1-2,CASSQKRGHGYTF,TGCGCCAGCAGCCAAAAGCGTGGCCATGGCTACACCTTC
TRBV4-2,TRBD1,NA,TRBJ1-6,CASSRMTGSNNSPLHF,TGTGCCAGCAGCCGCATGACAGGGTCAAATAATTCACCCCTCCACTTT
TRBV30,NA,NA,TRBJ2-3,CAWDKNPGGTDTQYF,TGTGCCTGGGATAAGAACCCGGGTGGCACAGATACGCAGTATTTT
TRBV5-6,NA,once,TRBJ1-2,CASRRMTGLANYGYTF,TGTGCCAGCAGACGCATGACAGGACTCGCTAACTATGGCTACACCTTC
TRBV7-2,NA,NA,TRBJ1-2,CASSLVGAGDGYTF,TGTGCCAGCAGCTTAGTAGGGGCAGGGGATGGCTACACCTTC
TRBV19,TRBD1,NA,TRBJ2-6,CASSPGQGAFGANVLTF,TGTGCCAGTAGTCCGGGACAGGGGGCCTTTGGGGCCAACGTCCTGACTTTC
TRBV5-5,NA,NA,TRBJ1-1,CASSLDRGGRITEAFF,TGTGCCAGCAGCTTGGATAGGGGGGGAAGAATAACTGAAGCTTTCTTT
TRBV7-6,NA,NA,TRBJ1-6,CASRTGWEPLHF,TGTGCCAGCAGAACAGGGTGGGAACCCCTCCACTTT
TRBV27,NA,NA,TRBJ2-2,CASSQGLGTGELFF,TGTGCCAGCAGTCAGGGCCTCGGCACCGGGGAGCTGTTTTTT
TRBV13,NA,NA,TRBJ1-2,CASSLGGSTETGGYGYTF,TGTGCCAGCAGCTTGGGGGGCTCCACAGAGACGGGGGGCTATGGCTACACCTTC
TRBV7-2,TRBD1,NA,TRBJ1-5,CASSLTGANNQPQHF,TGTGCCAGCAGCTTAACAGGGGCCAATAATCAGCCCCAGCATTTT
TRBV2,TRBD2,NA,TRBJ2-1,CASSESPSGTYNEQFF,TGTGCCAGCAGTGAATCACCTAGCGGGACCTACAATGAGCAGTTCTTC
TRBV19,TRBD2,NA,TRBJ2-3,CASSMLGASGGTDTQYF,TGTGCCAGTAGTATGCTGGGCGCGAGCGGGGGCACAGATACGCAGTATTTT
TRBV4-1,TRBD2,NA,TRBJ2-1,CASSQEAGGEQFF,TGCGCCAGCAGCCAAGAAGCGGGAGGTGAGCAGTTCTTC
TRBV7-2,TRBD1,once,TRBJ1-3,CASSLGTGRHTIYF,TGTGCCAGCAGCTTAGGGACAGGGCGACACACCATATATTTT
TRBV6-1,NA,NA,TRBJ1-2,CASSEPTTGTLYYGYTF,TGTGCCAGCAGTGAACCGACGACAGGTACTTTGTACTATGGCTACACCTTC
TRBV19,TRBD1,NA,TRBJ1-4,CASSTDRGLEKLFF,TGTGCCAGTAGCACGGACAGGGGGCTTGAAAAACTGTTTTTT
TRBV7-2,TRBD2,NA,TRBJ2-7,CASSPPGLAGGVEQYF,TGTGCCAGCAGCCCGCCCGGGCTAGCGGGAGGGGTCGAGCAGTACTTC
TRBV5-1,NA,NA,TRBJ2-5,CASTKGDGRAETQYF,TGCGCCAGCACCAAGGGGGATGGGAGGGCAGAGACCCAGTACTTC
TRBV10-2,TRBD1,NA,TRBJ1-5,CASTPGQGGQPQHF,TGCGCCAGCACGCCAGGACAGGGCGGGCAGCCCCAGCATTTT
TRBV9,NA,NA,TRBJ2-2,CASSVVAGELFF,TGTGCCAGCAGCGTAGTAGCCGGGGAGCTGTTTTTT
TRBV11-3,NA,NA,TRBJ2-3,CASSLAGATDTQYF,TGTGCCAGCAGCTTAGCAGGGGCCACAGATACGCAGTATTTT
TRBV3-1/TRBV3-2,NA,NA,TRBJ1-2,CASSQDRQGGGYTF,TGTGCCAGCAGCCAAGATAGGCAGGGTGGTGGCTACACCTTC
TRBV5-8,NA,NA,TRBJ1-2,CASSFDRDYGYTF,TGTGCCAGCAGCTTTGACAGAGACTATGGCTACACCTTC
TRBV15,NA,NA,TRBJ2-1,CATSQLVYNEQFF,TGTGCCACCAGTCAACTAGTCTACAATGAGCAGTTCTTC
TRBV11-2,TRBD1,few,TRBJ1-2,CASSRLRDRGYGYTF,TGTGCCAGCAGCCGGCTCCGGGACAGGGGCTATGGCTACACCTTC
TRBV9,NA,NA,TRBJ1-2,CASSAVDRRGYGYTF,TGTGCCAGCAGCGCCGTTGACAGGAGAGGCTATGGCTACACCTTC
TRBV7-9,NA,NA,TRBJ2-2,CASSLDLNTGELFF,TGTGCCAGCAGCTTAGACCTAAACACCGGGGAGCTGTTTTTT
TRBV2,NA,NA,TRBJ2-5,CAGGQSQETQYF,TGTGCCGGTGGACAGTCCCAAGAGACCCAGTACTTC
TRBV5-1,NA,NA,TRBJ2-3,CASSSGLVTDTQYF,TGCGCCAGCAGCTCGGGACTTGTCACAGATACGCAGTATTTT
TRBV29-1,TRBD1,once,TRBJ1-5,CSVQGQGEGQPQHF,TGCAGCGTGCAGGGACAGGGGGAAGGTCAGCCCCAGCATTTT
TRBV2,NA,NA,TRBJ2-1,CASSEERDNEQFF,TGTGCCAGCAGTGAAGAGAGGGACAATGAGCAGTTCTTC
TRBV11-3,TRBD1,once,TRBJ2-3,CASSGTGGRVDTQYF,TGTGCCAGCAGCGGGACAGGGGGAAGAGTGGATACGCAGTATTTT
TRBV30,TRBD2,NA,TRBJ2-2,CAWDRLAGTSTGELFF,TGTGCCTGGGACCGACTAGCGGGGACCTCCACCGGGGAGCTGTTTTTT
TRBV3-1/TRBV3-2,NA,NA,TRBJ2-2,CASSQGRNTGELFF,TGTGCCAGCAGCCAGGGCCGCAACACCGGGGAGCTGTTTTTT
TRBV6-5,NA,NA,TRBJ1-2,CASSHRVDYGYTF,TGTGCCAGCAGTCACAGGGTTGACTATGGCTACACCTTC
TRBV19,NA,once,TRBJ1-3,CASSTQASGNTIYF,TGTGCCAGTTCGACGCAGGCCTCTGGAAACACCATATATTTT
TRBV30,TRBD1,NA,TRBJ1-5,CAWSVAGGGNQPQHF,TGTGCCTGGAGTGTAGCAGGGGGCGGCAATCAGCCCCAGCATTTT
TRBV4-1,NA,NA,TRBJ2-1,CASSQDGAGQLEQFF,TGCGCCAGCAGCCAAGATGGGGCGGGACAGCTTGAGCAGTTCTTC
TRBV10-3,TRBD1,few,TRBJ2-7,CAIRTGGADEQYF,TGTGCCATCAGAACAGGGGGCGCGGACGAGCAGTACTTC
TRBV18,TRBD1,NA,TRBJ2-1,CASSPGGQVSNEQFF,TGTGCCAGCTCACCAGGGGGACAGGTCTCCAATGAGCAGTTCTTC